The sequence of this TCR beta chain was determined in a study of blood T cells in healthy people across ages. The CDR3 consists of 18 residues. Germline assignment: CDR1 SEHNR and CDR2 FQNEAQ (reference sequence). Trimming left V 4 bases short and J 5 bases short, with 24 bases between. This clonotype was detected a few times. Then a second PCR, running roughly 6 to 11 cycles, was carried out with a sample-barcoded 5' primer and a J-beta primer mix. MiXCR, run by TCRdb on the 5' RACE reads, gives a single entry per CDR3 protein. The repertoire holds about 510,000 distinct CDR3 sequences, with around 27% as singletons. The data were also submitted as part of a second study, on T cells of mothers and their children.

This receptor was obtained from a boy aged 2 to 10 in good health. The V gene is TRBV7-9, the J gene TRBJ2-4; tentatively, D is TRBD2 (5 bases). Material for sequencing was blood. CDR3 sequence (DNA): TGTGCCAGCAGCTATGGGAGAGACGCAGGATTGCTAGAAAACATTCAGTACTTC. This codes for CASSYGRDAGLLENIQYF.